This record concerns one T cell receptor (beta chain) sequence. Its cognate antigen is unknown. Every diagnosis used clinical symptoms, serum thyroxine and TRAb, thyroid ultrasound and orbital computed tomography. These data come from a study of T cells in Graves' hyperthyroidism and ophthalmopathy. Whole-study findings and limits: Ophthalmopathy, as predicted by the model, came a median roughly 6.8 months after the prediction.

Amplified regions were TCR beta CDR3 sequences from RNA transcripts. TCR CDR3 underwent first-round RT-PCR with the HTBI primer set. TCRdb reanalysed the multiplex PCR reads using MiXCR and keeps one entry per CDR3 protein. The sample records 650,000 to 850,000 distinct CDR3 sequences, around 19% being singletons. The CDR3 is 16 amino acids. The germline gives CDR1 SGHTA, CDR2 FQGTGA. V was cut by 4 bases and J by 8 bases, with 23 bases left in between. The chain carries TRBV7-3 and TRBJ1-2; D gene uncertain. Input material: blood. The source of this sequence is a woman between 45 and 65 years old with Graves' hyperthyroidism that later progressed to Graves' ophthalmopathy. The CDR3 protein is CASSSTGSRRSWGYTF. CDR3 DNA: TGTGCCAGCAGCTCTACCGGCTCGAGGAGGAGCTGGGGCTACACCTTC. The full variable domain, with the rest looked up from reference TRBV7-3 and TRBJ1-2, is GAGVSQTPSNKVTEKGKYVELRCDPISGHTALYWYRQSLGQGPEFLIYFQGTGAADDSGLPNDRFFAVRPEGSVSTLKIQRTERGDSAVYLCASSSTGSRRSWGYTFGSGTRLTVV.